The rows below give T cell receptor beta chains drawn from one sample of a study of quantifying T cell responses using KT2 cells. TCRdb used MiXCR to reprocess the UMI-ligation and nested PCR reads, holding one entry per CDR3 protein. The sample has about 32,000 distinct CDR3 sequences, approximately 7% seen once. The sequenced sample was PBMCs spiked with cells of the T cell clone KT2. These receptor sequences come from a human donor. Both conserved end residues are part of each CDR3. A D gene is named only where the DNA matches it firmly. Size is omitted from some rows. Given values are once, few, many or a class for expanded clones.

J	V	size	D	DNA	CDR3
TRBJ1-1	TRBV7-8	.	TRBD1	TGTGCCAGCAGCTTACCCTGGACAGGGAGGAACACTGAAGCTTTCTTT	CASSLPWTGRNTEAFF
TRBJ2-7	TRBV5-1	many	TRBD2	TGCGCCTCTCGAGGAGCGGGGGCCTCCTACGAGCAGTACTTC	CASRGAGASYEQYF
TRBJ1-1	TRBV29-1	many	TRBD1	TGCAGCGTAGGGAAGACAGGGGGCACTGAAGCTTTCTTT	CSVGKTGGTEAFF
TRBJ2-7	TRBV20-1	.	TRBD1	TGCAGTGCTAGACTGTCCAGGGGGTTCTCCTGGTCGACGTACGAGCAGTACTTC	CSARLSRGFSWSTYEQYF
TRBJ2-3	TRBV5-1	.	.	TGCGCCAGCAGCCGGGCCCGACTAGAGACAGATACGCAGTATTTT	CASSRARLETDTQYF
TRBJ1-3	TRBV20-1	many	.	TGCAGTGCTAGTGGCACCAGACTCTCTGGAAACACCATATATTTT	CSASGTRLSGNTIYF
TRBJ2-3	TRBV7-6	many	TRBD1	TGTGCCAGCAGCTTGGGGACAGGGTGGGGCACAGATACGCAGTATTTT	CASSLGTGWGTDTQYF
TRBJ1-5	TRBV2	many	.	TGTGCCAGCAGTGTTGCGACAGGCCGCTCATATAGCAATCAGCCCCAGCATTTT	CASSVATGRSYSNQPQHF
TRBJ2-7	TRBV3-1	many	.	TGTGCCAGCAGCCAAAGTACAGGACGCTACGAGCAGTACTTC	CASSQSTGRYEQYF
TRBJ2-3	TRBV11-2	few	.	TGTGCCAGCAGCTCGAAGGAGGTCGATACGCAGTATTTT	CASSSKEVDTQYF
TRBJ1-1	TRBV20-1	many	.	TGCAGTGCTACGGCAGGGAACAGGAACACTGAAGCTTTCTTT	CSATAGNRNTEAFF
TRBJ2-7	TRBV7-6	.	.	TGTGCCAGCAGCGTCGCAGCTACTTACGAGCAGTACTTC	CASSVAATYEQYF
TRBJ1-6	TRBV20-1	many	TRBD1	TGCAGTGTCTCGCCCTCAGGGGGCCGTAATTCACCCCTCCACTTT	CSVSPSGGRNSPLHF
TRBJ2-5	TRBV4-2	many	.	TGTGCCAGCAGCCAAGAGCGCGCGCAAGAGACCCAGTACTTC	CASSQERAQETQYF
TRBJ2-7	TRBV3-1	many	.	TGTGCCAGCAGCCTCCGACAGTCCTACGAGCAGTACTTC	CASSLRQSYEQYF
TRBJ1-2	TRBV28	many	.	TGTGCCACCTTCGGGACGACGGCCTTGAGCTACACCTTC	CATFGTTALSYTF
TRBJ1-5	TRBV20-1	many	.	TGCAGTGTTAGGGGGGGAGTTGGTCAGCCCCAGCATTTT	CSVRGGVGQPQHF
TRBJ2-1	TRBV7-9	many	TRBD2	TGTGCCAGCAGCCCGCGGACTAGTACCTACAATGAGCAGTTCTTC	CASSPRTSTYNEQFF
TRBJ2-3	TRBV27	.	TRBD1	TGTGCCAGCAGTTTAGGGGGACAGGGTTCAGATACGCAGTATTTT	CASSLGGQGSDTQYF
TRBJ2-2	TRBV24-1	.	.	TGTGCCACCAGTGATTTGGTGAAGGCGGGCACCGGGGAGCTGTTTTTT	CATSDLVKAGTGELFF
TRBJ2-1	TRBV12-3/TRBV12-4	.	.	TGTGCCAGCAGTTTAGCCGGGGTCCAAAACAATGAGCAGTTCTTC	CASSLAGVQNNEQFF
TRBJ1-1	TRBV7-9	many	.	TGTGCCAGCAGCTTAAGTGGGGCGAGCACTGAAGCTTTCTTT	CASSLSGASTEAFF
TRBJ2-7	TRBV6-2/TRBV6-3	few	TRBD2	TGTGCCAGCAGTTACTTGACTAGCGGCGAGCAGTACTTC	CASSYLTSGEQYF
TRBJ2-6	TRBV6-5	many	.	TGTGCCAGCAGTCCCCAGGGGGGGATCCGCTCTGGGGCCAACGTCCTGACTTTC	CASSPQGGIRSGANVLTF
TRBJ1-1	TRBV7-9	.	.	TGTGCCAGCAGCACCCACGAAAAAGGGCTAGGGAACACTGAAGCTTTCTTT	CASSTHEKGLGNTEAFF
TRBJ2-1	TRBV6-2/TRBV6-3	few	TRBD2	TGTGCCAGCAGTAAACTAGCGGGCCCTAAGAGTGAGCAGTTCTTC	CASSKLAGPKSEQFF
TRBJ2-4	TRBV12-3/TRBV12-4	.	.	TGTGCCAGCAGTTCTGCAGGACTAGCCAAAAACATTCAGTACTTC	CASSSAGLAKNIQYF
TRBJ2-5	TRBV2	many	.	TGTGCCAGCAGTTTCGCCCGAGAGACCCAGTACTTC	CASSFARETQYF
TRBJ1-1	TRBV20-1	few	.	TGCAGTGCTAGAGGGCCGTGGGACACTGAAGCTTTCTTT	CSARGPWDTEAFF
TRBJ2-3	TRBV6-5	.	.	TGTGCCAGCAGTTACCATGTAGTTTTCGACAAGACAGATACGCAGTATTTT	CASSYHVVFDKTDTQYF
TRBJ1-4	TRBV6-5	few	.	TGTGCCAGCAGTTATAGCCAGGGTGGTGAAAAACTGTTTTTT	CASSYSQGGEKLFF
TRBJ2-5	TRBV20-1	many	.	TGCAGTGCTTCGGCGGGCCCAGAGGGCGAGACCCAGTACTTC	CSASAGPEGETQYF
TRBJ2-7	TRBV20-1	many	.	TGCAGTGCTGAAGGCCCTTCCTACGAGCAGTACTTC	CSAEGPSYEQYF
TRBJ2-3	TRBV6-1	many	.	TGTGCCAGCAGTGTAGGGGAAGATACGCAGTATTTT	CASSVGEDTQYF
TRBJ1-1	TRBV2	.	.	TGTGCCAGCAGTTATGGGAGTTCTTCAGCTTTCTTT	CASSYGSSSAFF
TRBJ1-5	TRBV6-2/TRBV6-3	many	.	TGTGCCAGCAGTGCCTTTGACAATCAGCCCCAGCATTTT	CASSAFDNQPQHF
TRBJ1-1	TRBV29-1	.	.	TGCAGCGTAAAAACCGCCGCGTCCTGGGCAGGTGAAGCTTTCTTT	CSVKTAASWAGEAFF
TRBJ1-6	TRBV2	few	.	TGTGCCAGCAGTGTACTCAGGGACGGCAATTCACCCCTCCACTTT	CASSVLRDGNSPLHF
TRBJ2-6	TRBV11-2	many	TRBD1	TGTGCCAGCAGCTTAGATGTCGCTTTCAGGGGGATGCCTGGGGCCAACGTCCTGACTTTC	CASSLDVAFRGMPGANVLTF
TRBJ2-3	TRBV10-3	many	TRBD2	TGTGCCATCAGTCAGCGGGAATCAGATACGCAGTATTTT	CAISQRESDTQYF
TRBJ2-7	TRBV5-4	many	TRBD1	TGTGCCAGCAGCCAGACAGGGACCTACGAGCAGTACTTC	CASSQTGTYEQYF
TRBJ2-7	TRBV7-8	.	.	TGTGCCAGCAGCTTACGGGACGGGAGCCCCAGCTCCTACGAGCAGTACTTC	CASSLRDGSPSSYEQYF